The next 9 T cell receptor beta chains were all read from a single sample in a study of cytomegalovirus exposure and HLA in healthy donors. Primers: 60 Vbeta forward and 13 Jbeta reverse. Only in-frame clones appear in the TCRdb table, and some are missing; sequencing was by immunoSEQ multiplex PCR. Altogether about 240,000 clones are present, approximately 82% being singletons, with the ten largest covering 7% to 9%. The sequencing sample was made of PBMCs. The receptors come from a woman aged 55-75 years in good health and CMV-seropositive.

The J gene is TRBJ2-1, the V gene TRBV27; 10 bases map to TRBD2. The CDR3 contains 15 residues. J gave up 7 bases and V 3 bases, and 6 bases lay outside the gene matches. The germline gives CDR1 MNHEY, CDR2 SMNVEV (reference sequence). CDR3 sequence (DNA): TGTGCCAGCAGTTTGTCTAGCGGGAGCCCGAATGAGCAGTTCTTC. Its protein is CASSLSSGSPNEQFF.

This chain joins TRBV5-5 and TRBJ1-1, with D maybe TRBD1 (6 bases). V lost 2 bases, J lost 5 bases, and 19 bases lay in between. The CDR3 is 16 amino acids. The germline V gene has CDR1 SGHKS and CDR2 YYEKEE (reference sequence). As DNA, the CDR3 is TGTGCCAGCAGCTTTTTTGCGTTGGGGGCGTGGACTGAAGCTTTCTTT. It specifies CASSFFALGAWTEAFF.

The chain couples TRBV11-3 to TRBJ2-3; D is possibly TRBD2 (5 bases). Germline CDR1 SGHNT, CDR2 YENEEA. The V gene lost 1 base and the J gene lost 2 bases, with 19 bases spanning the gap. CDR3 length: 18 residues. In nucleotides, the CDR3 is TGTGCCAGCAGCTTAGGAGACTACAGACTTGATTCCACAGATACGCAGTATTTT. It is translated as CASSLGDYRLDSTDTQYF. Based on the CDR3 plus reference TRBV11-3 and TRBJ2-3, the full variable domain is EAGVVQSPRYKIIEKKQPVAFWCNPISGHNTLYWYLQNLGQGPELLIRYENEEAVDDSQLPKDRFSAERLKGVDSTLKIQPAELGDSAVYLCASSLGDYRLDSTDTQYFGPGTRLTVL.

V is TRBV6-1 and J is TRBJ2-1; D remains unclear. Germline assignment: CDR1 MNHNS and CDR2 SASEGT. CDR3 length: 12 amino acids. V lost 4 bases and J lost 4, with 5 bases in between. CDR3 sequence (DNA): TGTGCCAGCAGTGCTAGATACAATGAGCAGTTCTTC. As protein: CASSARYNEQFF.

The chain has TRBV10-3 and TRBJ2-1, with 9 nucleotides matching TRBD1. Germline V lookup: CDR1 ENHRY, CDR2 SYGVKD. This CDR3 contains 15 residues. V dropped 5 bases and J dropped 6; count of bases not matched to a gene: 8. In DNA form, the CDR3 reads TGTGCCATCAGTTCTGGGGGACAGGGAGGCAATGAGCAGTTCTTC. This translates into CAISSGGQGGNEQFF.

This chain connects TRBV6-6 to TRBJ1-1, with 7 bases matching TRBD1. The CDR3 is 12 amino acids. Germline V gene sequence: CDR1 MNHNY, CDR2 SVGAGI (reference sequence). V was pared by 6 bases and J by 11 bases, with 9 bases of the junction left unmatched. The CDR3 region is CASRARQGGAFF. DNA for the CDR3: TGTGCCAGCAGGGCTAGACAGGGTGGCGCTTTCTTT.

The chain carries TRBV7-9 and TRBJ2-7; perhaps TRBD2 as D (7 bases). Trimming cost V 1 base and J 6 bases, with 13 bases left between them. Germline CDR1 and CDR2: SEHNR and FQNEAQ (reference sequence). There are 14 residues in the CDR3. The CDR3 protein is CASSLEGGVSEQYF. In nucleotides, the CDR3 is TGTGCCAGCAGCTTAGAAGGGGGGGTTAGCGAGCAGTACTTC.

This clone was picked up one time. In nucleotides, the CDR3 is TGCGCCAGCAGCGATACTACAGGATCTAATGAAAAACTGTTTTTT. It yields the protein CASSDTTGSNEKLFF. This chain uses TRBV5-1 with TRBJ1-4, with TRBD1 as a possible D gene (5 bases). V lost 4 bases to trimming and J lost 3 bases, with 13 bases between them. The CDR3 has 15 residues. Germline lookup yields CDR1 SGHRS and CDR2 YFSETQ. The variable domain in full, completed from reference TRBV5-1 and TRBJ1-4, reads KAGVTQTPRYLIKTRGQQVTLSCSPISGHRSVSWYQQTPGQGLQFLFEYFSETQRNKGNFPGRFSGRQFSNSRSEMNVSTLELGDSALYLCASSDTTGSNEKLFFGSGTQLSVL.

V is TRBV19 and J is TRBJ2-2, with 9 bases fitting TRBD2. Per germline, CDR1 LNHDA and CDR2 SQIVND (reference sequence). The junction had 6 bases not matched to a gene; V was cut back by 6 bases and J by 4 bases. The CDR3 runs 15 residues. CDR3 sequence: CASRLSGRVTGELFF. For the CDR3, the DNA is TGTGCCAGTAGGCTTAGCGGGAGAGTCACCGGGGAGCTGTTTTTT.